The subject of this entry is one TCR beta chain. Its antigen is unknown. The time point: cycle 4 day 1 (C4D1), after less than seven weeks of nivolumab. Patients all relapsed after autologous stem cell transplantation, and there was variation in brentuximab vedotin exposure. Assay: immunoSEQ multiplex PCR; the TCRdb copy retains only in-frame clones and omits some. The repertoire holds approximately 84,000 clones, with approximately 83% as singletons. This sample is drawn from a study of PD-1 blockade in classical Hodgkin lymphoma. The study, taken as a whole, reports: By C4D1, CD4+ diversity increased significantly, especially in complete responders. Before treatment, complete responders showed about the same diversity as newly diagnosed patients. Newly diagnosed patients reportedly trailed healthy donors in baseline TCR diversity. Why the repertoires differ is still unclear, perhaps disease activity or prior therapy.

Germline V gives CDR1 LNHDA, CDR2 SQIVND (reference sequence). This CDR3 has 14 amino acids. After removal of 4 bases from V and 8 bases from J, the junction contained 10 bases not matched to a gene. This sample comprised peripheral blood mononuclear cells (PBMCs), obtained before the fourth cycle of nivolumab. The chain carries TRBV19 and TRBJ1-2, with 7 bases fitting TRBD1. This clonotype was obtained from a human donor with classical Hodgkin lymphoma. CDR3 DNA sequence: TGTGCCAGTAGTACCCCACGGACAGGCCTGGGCTACACCTTC. Its protein is CASSTPRTGLGYTF.